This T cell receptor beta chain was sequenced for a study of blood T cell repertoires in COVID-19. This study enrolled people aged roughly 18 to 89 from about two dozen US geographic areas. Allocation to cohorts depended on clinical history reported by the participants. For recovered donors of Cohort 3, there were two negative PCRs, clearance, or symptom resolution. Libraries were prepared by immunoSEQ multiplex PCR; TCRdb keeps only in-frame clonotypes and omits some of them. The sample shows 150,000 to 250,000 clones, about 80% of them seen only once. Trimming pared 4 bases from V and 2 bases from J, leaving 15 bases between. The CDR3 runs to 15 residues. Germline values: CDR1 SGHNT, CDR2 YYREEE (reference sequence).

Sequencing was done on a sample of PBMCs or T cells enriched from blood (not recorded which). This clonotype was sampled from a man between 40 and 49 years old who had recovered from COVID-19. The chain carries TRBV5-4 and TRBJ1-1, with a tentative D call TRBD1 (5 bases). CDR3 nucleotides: TGTGCCAGCAGCCCGACCCGGGACTTCAACACTGAAGCTTTCTTT. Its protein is CASSPTRDFNTEAFF. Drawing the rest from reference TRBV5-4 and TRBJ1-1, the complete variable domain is ETGVTQSPTHLIKTRGQQVTLRCSSQSGHNTVSWYQQALGQGPQFIFQYYREEENGRGNFPPRFSGLQFPNYSSELNVNALELDDSALYLCASSPTRDFNTEAFFGQGTRLTVV.